Given below is one T cell receptor (beta chain) in context. What it binds is not known. Other DNA sequences in this specimen translate into the identical CDR3. Over several immunoSEQ plates, each subset's genomic DNA was distributed in even portions. The protocol was immunoSEQ multiplex PCR, while the TCRdb copy is restricted to in-frame clones and leaves out a portion. The table shows about 2.1 million clones, with about 94% occurring only once. The sample belongs to a study of shared clonotypes between healthy human individuals. This CDR3 region has 15 residues. V shed 6 bases, J shed 4 bases, and the junction held 4 bases outside the gene matches. CDR1 and CDR2 (germline): LNHDA, SQIVND (reference sequence). The naive CD8 population came from CD45RO-negative cells selected for CCR7, without terminally differentiated effector memory CD45RA+ cells. Broader study findings: Some naive CD4 clonotypes, around 5%, turned up in common across several donors. Relative to clonotypes present in all four donors, those not shared had lower generation probabilities.

The source of this sequence is a man between 18 and 29 years old in good health. Some clones in this sample may be carry-over from other donors' samples. Sequencing was done on a sample of naive CD8+ T cells from PBMCs. The chain links TRBV19 to TRBJ2-1; 12 bases match TRBD2. The DNA of the CDR3 is TGTGCCAGTAGCTCCGGGACTAGCGGGTACAATGAGCAGTTCTTC. Protein product: CASSSGTSGYNEQFF.